This T cell receptor beta chain was profiled in a study of blood T cell repertoires in COVID-19. Study as a whole: Collection of acute and convalescent COVID-19 samples took place in the United States, Italy and Spain. Sources were T cells, B-cell-depleted T cells, or PBMCs; the material itself was cDNA or gDNA.

Germline CDR1 SGHAT, CDR2 FQNNGV. V was pared by 4 bases and J by 1 base, with 23 bases between. This CDR3 has 19 residues. Per the authors' pipeline: For nucleated cells, counts were estimated from reference gene primer amplification. This table comes from immunoSEQ multiplex PCR, and its TCRdb copy is limited to in-frame clones, with some not included. V and J calls and clone size are copied from that table; D and trimming were computed from the DNA. The sample lists about 160,000 clones, 85% occurring once. The origin of this receptor is a human donor with acute or convalescent COVID-19. The donor label of this sample is uncertain. Sequencing was performed on peripheral blood. This chain connects TRBV11-2 to TRBJ2-1; TRBD2 is a possible D gene (7 bases). The CDR3 loop is CASSSLVAGALRSYNEQFF. In DNA, the CDR3 is TGTGCCAGCAGCTCGCTTGTCGCGGGGGCACTTAGGTCCTACAATGAGCAGTTCTTC.